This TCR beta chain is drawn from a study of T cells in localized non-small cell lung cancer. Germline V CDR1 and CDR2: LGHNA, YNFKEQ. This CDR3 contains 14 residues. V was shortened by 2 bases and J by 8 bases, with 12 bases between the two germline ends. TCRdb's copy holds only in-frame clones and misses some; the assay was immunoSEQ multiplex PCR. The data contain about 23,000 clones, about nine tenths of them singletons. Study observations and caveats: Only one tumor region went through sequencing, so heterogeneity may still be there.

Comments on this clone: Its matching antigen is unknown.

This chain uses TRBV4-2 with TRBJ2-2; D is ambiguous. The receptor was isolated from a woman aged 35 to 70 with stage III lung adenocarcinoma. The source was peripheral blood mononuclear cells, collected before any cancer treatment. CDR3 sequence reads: CASSQLNSRGELFF. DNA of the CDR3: TGTGCCAGCAGCCAATTGAATTCTCGTGGGGAGCTGTTTTTT.